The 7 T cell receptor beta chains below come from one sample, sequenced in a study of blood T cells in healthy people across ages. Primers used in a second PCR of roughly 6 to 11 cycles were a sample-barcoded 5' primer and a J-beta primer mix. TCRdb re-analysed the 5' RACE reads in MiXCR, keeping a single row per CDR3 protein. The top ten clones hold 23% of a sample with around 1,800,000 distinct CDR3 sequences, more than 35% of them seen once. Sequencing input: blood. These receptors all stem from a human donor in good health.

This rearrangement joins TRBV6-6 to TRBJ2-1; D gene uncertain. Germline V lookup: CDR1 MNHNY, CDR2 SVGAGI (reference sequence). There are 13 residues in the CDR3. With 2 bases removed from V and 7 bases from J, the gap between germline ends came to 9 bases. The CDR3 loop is CASSYRRRNEQFF. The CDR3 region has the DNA TGTGCCAGCAGTTACCGAAGACGTAATGAGCAGTTCTTC.

The CDR3 loop reads CASSSRQGTAYEQYF. CDR3 DNA sequence: TGTGCCAGCAGCTCGAGACAGGGGACCGCCTACGAGCAGTACTTC. The chain joins TRBV7-6 to TRBJ2-4; 8 bases match TRBD1. The J call is in doubt because the DNA end fits TRBJ2-7 better. Germline V gene data show CDR1 as SGHVS and CDR2 as FNYEAQ. The CDR3 spans 15 residues.

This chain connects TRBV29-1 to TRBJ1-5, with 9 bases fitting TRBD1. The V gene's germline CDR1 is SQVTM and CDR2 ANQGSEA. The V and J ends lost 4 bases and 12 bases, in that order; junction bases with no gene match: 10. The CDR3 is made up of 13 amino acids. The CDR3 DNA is TGCAGCGTTGGGGACAGGGTTGGTGGTAACCAGCATTTT. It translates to CSVGDRVGGNQHF. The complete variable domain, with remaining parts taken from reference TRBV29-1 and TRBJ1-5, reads SAVISQKPSRDICQRGTSLTIQCQVDSQVTMMFWYRQQPGQSLTLIATANQGSEATYESGFVIDKFPISRPNLTFSTLTVSNMSPEDSSIYLCSVGDRVGGNQHFGDGTRLSIL.

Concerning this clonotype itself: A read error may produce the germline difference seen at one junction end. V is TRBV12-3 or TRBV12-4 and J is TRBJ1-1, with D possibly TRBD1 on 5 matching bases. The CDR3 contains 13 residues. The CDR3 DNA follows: TGTGCCAGCGCGGGGGTTACGAACACTCAAGCTTTCTTT. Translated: CASAGVTNTQAFF.

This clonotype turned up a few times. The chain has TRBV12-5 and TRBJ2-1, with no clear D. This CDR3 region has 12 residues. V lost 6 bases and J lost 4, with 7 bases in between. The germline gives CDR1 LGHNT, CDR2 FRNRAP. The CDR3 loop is CASGIPYNEQFF. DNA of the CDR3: TGTGCTAGTGGAATCCCGTACAATGAGCAGTTCTTC.

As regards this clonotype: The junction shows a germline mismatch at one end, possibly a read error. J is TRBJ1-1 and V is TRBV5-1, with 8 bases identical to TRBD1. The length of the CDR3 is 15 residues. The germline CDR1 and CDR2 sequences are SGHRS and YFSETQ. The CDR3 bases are TGCGCCAGCAGCTTGGGCTGGGACAGGAACCCTGAAGCTTTCTTT. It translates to CASSLGWDRNPEAFF.

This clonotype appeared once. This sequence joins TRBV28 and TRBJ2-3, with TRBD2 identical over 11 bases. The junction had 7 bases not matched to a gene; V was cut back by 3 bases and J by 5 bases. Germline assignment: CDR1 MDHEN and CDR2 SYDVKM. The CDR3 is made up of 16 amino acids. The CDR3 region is CASSFGSGGAGDTQYF. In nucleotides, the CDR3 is TGTGCCAGCAGTTTCGGTAGCGGGGGGGCGGGAGATACGCAGTATTTT. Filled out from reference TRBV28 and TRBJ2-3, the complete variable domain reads DVKVTQSSRYLVKRTGEKVFLECVQDMDHENMFWYRQDPGLGLRLIYFSYDVKMKEKGDIPEGYSVSREKKERFSLILESASTNQTSMYLCASSFGSGGAGDTQYFGPGTRLTVL.